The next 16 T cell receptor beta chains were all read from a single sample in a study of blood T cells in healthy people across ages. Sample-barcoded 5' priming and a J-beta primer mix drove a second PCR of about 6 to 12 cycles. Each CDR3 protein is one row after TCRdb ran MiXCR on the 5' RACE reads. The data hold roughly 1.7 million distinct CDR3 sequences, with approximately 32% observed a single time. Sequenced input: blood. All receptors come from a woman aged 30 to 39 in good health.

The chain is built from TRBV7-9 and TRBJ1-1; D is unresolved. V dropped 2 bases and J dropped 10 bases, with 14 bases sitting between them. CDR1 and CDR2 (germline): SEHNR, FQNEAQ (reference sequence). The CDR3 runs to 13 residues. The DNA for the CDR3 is TGTGCCAGCAGCTTATCCGAGGCGGGAGGAGCTTTCTTT. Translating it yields CASSLSEAGGAFF.

CDR3 protein: CASSQSHQEWGLETQYF. The CDR3 bases are TGTGCCAGCAGCCAAAGCCACCAGGAGTGGGGCTTGGAGACCCAGTACTTC. The V call is TRBV4-2, the J call TRBJ2-5; D is possibly TRBD1 (5 bases). The CDR3 runs to 17 residues. Trimming took 2 bases from V and 5 from J, leaving 21 bases between them. The V gene's germline CDR1 is LGHNA and CDR2 YNFKEQ.

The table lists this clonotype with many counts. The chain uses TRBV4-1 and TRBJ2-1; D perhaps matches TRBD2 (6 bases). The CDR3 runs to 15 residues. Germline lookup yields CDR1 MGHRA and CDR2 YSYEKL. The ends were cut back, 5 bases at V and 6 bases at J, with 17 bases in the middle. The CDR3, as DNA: TGCGCCAGCAGCTCACCGGGACCCGGGGGCAATGAGCAGTTCTTC. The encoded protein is CASSSPGPGGNEQFF.

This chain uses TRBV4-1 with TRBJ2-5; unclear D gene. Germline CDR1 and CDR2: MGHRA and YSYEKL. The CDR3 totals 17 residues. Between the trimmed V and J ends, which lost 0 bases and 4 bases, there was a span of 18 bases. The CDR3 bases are TGCGCCAGCAGCCAAGACGGCTTAAGGAAGTTGTCAGAGACCCAGTACTTC. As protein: CASSQDGLRKLSETQYF.

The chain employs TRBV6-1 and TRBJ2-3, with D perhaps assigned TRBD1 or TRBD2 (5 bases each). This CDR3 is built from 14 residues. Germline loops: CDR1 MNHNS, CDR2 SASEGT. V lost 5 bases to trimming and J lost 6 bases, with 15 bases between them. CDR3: CASSPRDLRDTQYF. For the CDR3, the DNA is TGTGCCAGCAGTCCAAGGGACCTTCGTGATACGCAGTATTTT.

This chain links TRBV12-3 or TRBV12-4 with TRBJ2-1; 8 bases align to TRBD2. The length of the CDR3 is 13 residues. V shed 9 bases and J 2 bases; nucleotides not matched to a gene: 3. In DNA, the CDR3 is TGTGCCAGTACTAGCGGCCCCTACAATGAGCAGTTCTTC. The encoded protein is CASTSGPYNEQFF.

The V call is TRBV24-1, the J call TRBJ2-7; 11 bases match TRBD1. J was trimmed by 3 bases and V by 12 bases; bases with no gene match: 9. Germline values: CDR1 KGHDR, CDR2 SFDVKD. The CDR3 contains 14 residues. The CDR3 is CAAILGQGDYEQYF. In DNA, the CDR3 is TGTGCCGCCATTTTGGGACAGGGGGACTACGAGCAGTACTTC.

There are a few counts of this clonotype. CDR3 region: CASSLDSGGPLHF. The CDR3 DNA reads as TGTGCCAGCAGCTTAGATAGCGGGGGACCCCTCCACTTT. The chain uses TRBV11-2 and TRBJ1-6; perhaps TRBD1 as D (5 bases). The length of the CDR3 is 13 residues. Germline-derived CDR1 and CDR2 are SGHAT and FQNNGV. The V end was cut by 0 bases, the J end by 12 bases, with 9 bases between.

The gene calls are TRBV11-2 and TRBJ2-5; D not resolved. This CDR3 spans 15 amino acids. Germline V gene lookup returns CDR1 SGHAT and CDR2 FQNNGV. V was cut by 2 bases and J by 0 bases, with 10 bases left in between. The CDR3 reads CASSLQESYQETQYF. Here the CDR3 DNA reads TGTGCCAGCAGCTTACAGGAGTCATACCAAGAGACCCAGTACTTC.

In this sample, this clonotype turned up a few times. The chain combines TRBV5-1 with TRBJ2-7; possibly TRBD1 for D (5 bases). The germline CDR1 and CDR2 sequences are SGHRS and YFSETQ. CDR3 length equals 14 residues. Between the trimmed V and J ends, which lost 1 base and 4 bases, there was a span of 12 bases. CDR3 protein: CASSLHVGQYEQYF. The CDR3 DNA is TGCGCCAGCAGCTTGCATGTCGGACAATACGAGCAGTACTTC.

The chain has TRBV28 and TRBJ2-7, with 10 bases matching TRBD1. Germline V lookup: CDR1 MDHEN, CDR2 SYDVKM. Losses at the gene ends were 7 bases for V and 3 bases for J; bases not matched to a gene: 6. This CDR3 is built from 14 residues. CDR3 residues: CASTLGTGDYEQYF. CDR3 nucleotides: TGTGCCAGCACCCTAGGGACAGGGGACTACGAGCAGTACTTC.

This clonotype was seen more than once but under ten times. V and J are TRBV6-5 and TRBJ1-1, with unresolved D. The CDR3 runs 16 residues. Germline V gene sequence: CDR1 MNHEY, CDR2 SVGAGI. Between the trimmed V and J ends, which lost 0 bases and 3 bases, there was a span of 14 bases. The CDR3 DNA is TGTGCCAGCAGTTACTCGAATTCAGGAGAGGACACTGAAGCTTTCTTT. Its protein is CASSYSNSGEDTEAFF.

CDR3 region: CASVGGAGTYNEQFF. The CDR3 nucleotides read TGTGCCAGTGTAGGGGGCGCGGGGACCTACAATGAGCAGTTCTTC. V and J are TRBV18 and TRBJ2-1, with TRBD1 as a possible D gene (7 bases). CDR1 and CDR2 from the germline V gene are KGHSH and LQKENI. The CDR3 contains 15 residues. V was cut by 9 bases and J by 2 bases, with 17 bases left in between.

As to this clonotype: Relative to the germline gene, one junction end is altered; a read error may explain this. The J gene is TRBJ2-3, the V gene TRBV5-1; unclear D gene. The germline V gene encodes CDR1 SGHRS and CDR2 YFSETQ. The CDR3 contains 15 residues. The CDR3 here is CASSLVGGTTDAQYF. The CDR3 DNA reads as TGCGCCAGCAGCTTGGTTGGCGGAACCACAGATGCGCAGTATTTT.

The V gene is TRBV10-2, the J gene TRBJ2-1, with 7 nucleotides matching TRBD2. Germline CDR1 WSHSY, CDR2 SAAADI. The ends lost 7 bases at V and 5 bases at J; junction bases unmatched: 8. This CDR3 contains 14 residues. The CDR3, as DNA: TGCGCCAGCACCGGGGGGAGACTCCACAATGAGCAGTTCTTC. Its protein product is CASTGGRLHNEQFF.

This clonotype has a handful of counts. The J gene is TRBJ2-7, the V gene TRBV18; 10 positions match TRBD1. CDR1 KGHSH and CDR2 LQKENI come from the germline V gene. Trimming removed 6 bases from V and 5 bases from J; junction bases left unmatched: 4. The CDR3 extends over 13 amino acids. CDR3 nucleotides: TGTGCCAGCTCTACCGGGACAGGGGACGAGCAGTACTTC. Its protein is CASSTGTGDEQYF.